This TCR beta chain was sequenced in a study of CD8+ T cells in alopecia areata. Sampling of alopecia areata patients yielded lesional scalp punch biopsies as well as peripheral blood. PBMCs yielded sorted CD4+ and CD8+ T cells. With respect to this clone: Its antigen is not identified.

cDNA reverse transcribed from extracted RNA served as the sequencing template. Using immunoSEQ multiplex PCR, the repertoire was profiled, and TCRdb retains in-frame clones only, with some absent. The sample has 150,000 or so clones; roughly 50% are singletons. Findings and caveats of the study: It was lesional scalp, especially alopecia totalis/universalis, that showed higher clonality than normal scalp. There were also resident alphabeta T cells of normal skin sequenced in scalp samples.

The germline V gene has CDR1 SEHNR and CDR2 FQNEAQ (reference sequence). V was pared by 3 bases and J by 0 bases, with 8 bases between. The CDR3 is 15 amino acids. The chain employs TRBV7-9 and TRBJ1-4; no clear D. The sequenced material came from CD4+ T cells sorted from blood. This clonotype was obtained from a human donor with alopecia areata. The CDR3 loop reads CASSFQKSTNEKLFF. The CDR3 DNA reads as TGTGCCAGCAGCTTTCAGAAATCAACTAATGAAAAACTGTTTTTT.